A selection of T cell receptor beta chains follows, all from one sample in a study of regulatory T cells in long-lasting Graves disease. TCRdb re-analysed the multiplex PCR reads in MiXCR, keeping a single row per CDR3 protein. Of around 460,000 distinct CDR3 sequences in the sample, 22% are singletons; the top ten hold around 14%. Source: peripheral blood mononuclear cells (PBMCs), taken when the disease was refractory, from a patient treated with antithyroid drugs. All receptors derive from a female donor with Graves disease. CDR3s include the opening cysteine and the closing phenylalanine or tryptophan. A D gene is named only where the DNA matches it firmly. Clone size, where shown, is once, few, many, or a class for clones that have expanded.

CDR3nt: TGTGCCAGCAGCCAGCTGGGGGGGACCGGTTCGAAACGGGGTCGTGGCTACACCTTC; CDR3aa: CASSQLGGTGSKRGRGYTF; d_gene: -; abundance: many; j_gene: TRBJ1-2; v_gene: TRBV2
CDR3nt: TGTGCCAGCAAGAGGGCGGGGGACAACGTCGGGGAGCTGTTTTTT; CDR3aa: CASKRAGDNVGELFF; d_gene: -; abundance: many; j_gene: TRBJ2-2; v_gene: TRBV6-2/TRBV6-3
CDR3nt: TGTGCCAGCAGCGGAATAACGCAGTATTTT; CDR3aa: CASSGITQYF; d_gene: -; abundance: once; j_gene: TRBJ2-3; v_gene: TRBV2
CDR3nt: TGTGCCAGCAGTCTATCAAGGACTGACCTGAGCTCCTACGAGCAGTACTTC; CDR3aa: CASSLSRTDLSSYEQYF; d_gene: -; abundance: many; j_gene: TRBJ2-7; v_gene: TRBV28
CDR3nt: TGTGCCAGTATCACCGGGACAGGGGCCACCGGGGAGCTGTTTTTT; CDR3aa: CASITGTGATGELFF; d_gene: TRBD1; abundance: -; j_gene: TRBJ2-2; v_gene: TRBV19
CDR3nt: TGTGCCACCAGCACCTGGGGCGGTGTAAGTGATGAGACCCAGTACTTC; CDR3aa: CATSTWGGVSDETQYF; d_gene: -; abundance: -; j_gene: TRBJ2-5; v_gene: TRBV15
CDR3nt: TGTGCCAGCAGTTACTCGACGGGGAACACTGAAGCTTTCTTT; CDR3aa: CASSYSTGNTEAFF; d_gene: -; abundance: many; j_gene: TRBJ1-1; v_gene: TRBV6-2/TRBV6-3
CDR3nt: TGTGCCAGCTCACCCCGTCCCTATTCGAGCGAGCAGTACTTC; CDR3aa: CASSPRPYSSEQYF; d_gene: -; abundance: -; j_gene: TRBJ2-7; v_gene: TRBV18
CDR3nt: TGCGCCAGCAGCTTGCGACAGGGGCCCACTCCCAATGAAAAACTGTTTTTT; CDR3aa: CASSLRQGPTPNEKLFF; d_gene: TRBD1; abundance: -; j_gene: TRBJ1-4; v_gene: TRBV5-1
CDR3nt: TGTGCCATCAGTGATTTCGGGGAGACAGGGCACACTGAAGCTTTCTTT; CDR3aa: CAISDFGETGHTEAFF; d_gene: TRBD1; abundance: many; j_gene: TRBJ1-1; v_gene: TRBV10-3
CDR3nt: TGTGCCAGCAGCTCTAGCGGGAGTAGGGGCGATACGCAGTATTTT; CDR3aa: CASSSSGSRGDTQYF; d_gene: TRBD2; abundance: -; j_gene: TRBJ2-3; v_gene: TRBV7-3
CDR3nt: TGTGCCAGCAAAGCCAGGGACGGCGCCGGGGAGCTGTTTTTT; CDR3aa: CASKARDGAGELFF; d_gene: -; abundance: many; j_gene: TRBJ2-2; v_gene: TRBV11-1
CDR3nt: TGTGCCAGCAGCCAGGGGGTTGTCAGGGAGACCCAGTACTTC; CDR3aa: CASSQGVVRETQYF; d_gene: TRBD1; abundance: -; j_gene: TRBJ2-5; v_gene: TRBV6-1
CDR3nt: TGTGCCAGCAGTGAATCCCTCTCGACGGCATACCCCTACGAGCAGTACTTC; CDR3aa: CASSESLSTAYPYEQYF; d_gene: -; abundance: few; j_gene: TRBJ2-7; v_gene: TRBV6-1
CDR3nt: TGTGCCAGCAGTGAGACGAAGGCTTTCTTT; CDR3aa: CASSETKAFF; d_gene: -; abundance: many; j_gene: TRBJ1-1; v_gene: TRBV12-3/TRBV12-4
CDR3nt: TGTGCCAGCAGCTTAATCGGGGGACCTGAAGCTTTCTTT; CDR3aa: CASSLIGGPEAFF; d_gene: -; abundance: many; j_gene: TRBJ1-1; v_gene: TRBV7-2
CDR3nt: TGCAGTGGGGCCGTCGGACAGGGAAGAGACGAGCAGTACTTC; CDR3aa: CSGAVGQGRDEQYF; d_gene: TRBD1; abundance: many; j_gene: TRBJ2-7; v_gene: TRBV20-1
CDR3nt: TGTGCCAGCAGTATTAGGGCAGGTTCCTACGAGCAGTACTTC; CDR3aa: CASSIRAGSYEQYF; d_gene: -; abundance: many; j_gene: TRBJ2-7; v_gene: TRBV6-1
CDR3nt: TGTGCCAGCAGTCGCGGGACAGCAAACACCGGGGAGCTGTTTTTT; CDR3aa: CASSRGTANTGELFF; d_gene: -; abundance: many; j_gene: TRBJ2-2; v_gene: TRBV6-1
CDR3nt: TGTGCCAGCAGCGAGTTTAGCGGGTCCGCGAACACCGGGGAGCTGTTTTTT; CDR3aa: CASSEFSGSANTGELFF; d_gene: TRBD2; abundance: -; j_gene: TRBJ2-2; v_gene: TRBV9
CDR3nt: TGTGCCAGCAGTGTCCTTAATGAGCAGTTCTTC; CDR3aa: CASSVLNEQFF; d_gene: -; abundance: -; j_gene: TRBJ2-1; v_gene: TRBV25-1
CDR3nt: TGTGCCAGCATCGAGGTGGGGAAGGAGGAGACCCAGTACTTC; CDR3aa: CASIEVGKEETQYF; d_gene: -; abundance: many; j_gene: TRBJ2-5; v_gene: TRBV2
CDR3nt: TGTGCCAGCAGGTCCTCCCGATACAGGGATAGCAATCAGCCCCAGCATTTT; CDR3aa: CASRSSRYRDSNQPQHF; d_gene: -; abundance: -; j_gene: TRBJ1-5; v_gene: TRBV27
CDR3nt: TGTGCCAGCAGCCAAGACGGGAGGGCCCGTCACGAGCAGTACTTC; CDR3aa: CASSQDGRARHEQYF; d_gene: TRBD2; abundance: -; j_gene: TRBJ2-7; v_gene: TRBV2
CDR3nt: TGTGCCTGGAGCGGGACAGGTGGCACTGAAGCTTTCTTT; CDR3aa: CAWSGTGGTEAFF; d_gene: TRBD1; abundance: few; j_gene: TRBJ1-1; v_gene: TRBV30
CDR3nt: TGTGCCATCAGTGAGACCGGAGTGTCCTACGAGCAGTACTTC; CDR3aa: CAISETGVSYEQYF; d_gene: -; abundance: many; j_gene: TRBJ2-7; v_gene: TRBV10-3
CDR3nt: TGTGCCAGCCTCTTCCGGGGGGTTTTCGACTACTCCTACGAGCAGTACTTC; CDR3aa: CASLFRGVFDYSYEQYF; d_gene: TRBD2; abundance: few; j_gene: TRBJ2-7; v_gene: TRBV6-1
CDR3nt: TGTGCCAGCAGTTATACGACAGGCCTGCTCTCTGGCTACACCTTC; CDR3aa: CASSYTTGLLSGYTF; d_gene: -; abundance: many; j_gene: TRBJ1-2; v_gene: TRBV12-3/TRBV12-4
CDR3nt: TGTGCCAGCAGCCAGGAGCCACTGAACACTGAAGCTTTCTTT; CDR3aa: CASSQEPLNTEAFF; d_gene: -; abundance: few; j_gene: TRBJ1-1; v_gene: TRBV3-1
CDR3nt: TGTGCCAGCAAGCTAGCGACTGCCTACGAGCAGTACTTC; CDR3aa: CASKLATAYEQYF; d_gene: -; abundance: -; j_gene: TRBJ2-7; v_gene: TRBV2
CDR3nt: TGTGCCAGCACCCCAACCGGACAGAGCAATCAGCCCCAGCATTTT; CDR3aa: CASTPTGQSNQPQHF; d_gene: -; abundance: -; j_gene: TRBJ1-5; v_gene: TRBV5-8
CDR3nt: TGTGCCAGCAGCTTAGCGCCTGGGGCTGGGGCCAACGTCCTGACTTTC; CDR3aa: CASSLAPGAGANVLTF; d_gene: -; abundance: few; j_gene: TRBJ2-6; v_gene: TRBV7-6
CDR3nt: TGTGCCAGCAGCCTTAGGGGCGGGCAAGAGATCCAGTACTTC; CDR3aa: CASSLRGGQEIQYF; d_gene: -; abundance: many; j_gene: TRBJ2-5; v_gene: TRBV28
CDR3nt: TGTGCCAGCAGTTACTCGTTCGAGGCGGGGCCAAATTCACCCCTCCACTTT; CDR3aa: CASSYSFEAGPNSPLHF; d_gene: -; abundance: -; j_gene: TRBJ1-6; v_gene: TRBV6-5
CDR3nt: TGTGCCAGCAGTTCAGGGTTTTTGACTGAAGCTTTCTTT; CDR3aa: CASSSGFLTEAFF; d_gene: -; abundance: many; j_gene: TRBJ1-1; v_gene: TRBV28
CDR3nt: TGTGCCAGCAGTTTATGGGGGTCAAATGAAAAACTGTTTTTT; CDR3aa: CASSLWGSNEKLFF; d_gene: -; abundance: few; j_gene: TRBJ1-4; v_gene: TRBV27
CDR3nt: TGTGCCACCAGATCGACAGGGAAGGCCACTGAAGCTTTCTTT; CDR3aa: CATRSTGKATEAFF; d_gene: TRBD1; abundance: many; j_gene: TRBJ1-1; v_gene: TRBV24-1
CDR3nt: TGTGCCAGCAGCCCGATCTGGGGGTTGGGGGGTCTACCCCTCCACTTT; CDR3aa: CASSPIWGLGGLPLHF; d_gene: -; abundance: few; j_gene: TRBJ1-6; v_gene: TRBV7-2
CDR3nt: TGTGCCAGCAGCTTAGTCAGGGACGCCGGGGAGCTGTTTTTT; CDR3aa: CASSLVRDAGELFF; d_gene: -; abundance: -; j_gene: TRBJ2-2; v_gene: TRBV7-6
CDR3nt: TGTGCCAGTACCTCGGGGGCCTACAATGAGCAGTTCTTC; CDR3aa: CASTSGAYNEQFF; d_gene: -; abundance: -; j_gene: TRBJ2-1; v_gene: TRBV19
CDR3nt: TGTGCCACCAGCTACGGTTTAGGATCGGGGGGGAACTACGAGCAGTACTTC; CDR3aa: CATSYGLGSGGNYEQYF; d_gene: TRBD2; abundance: -; j_gene: TRBJ2-7; v_gene: TRBV15
CDR3nt: TGTGCCTGGAGCTTGACACCTCTGGGGGTCCAGCCCCAGCATTTT; CDR3aa: CAWSLTPLGVQPQHF; d_gene: -; abundance: -; j_gene: TRBJ1-5; v_gene: TRBV30
CDR3nt: TGTGCCAGCACGGCAGCCAGGGGGAATCAGCCCCAGCATTTT; CDR3aa: CASTAARGNQPQHF; d_gene: TRBD1; abundance: many; j_gene: TRBJ1-5; v_gene: TRBV12-3/TRBV12-4
CDR3nt: TGTGCCAGCAGTCCTTCCGGGACAGCAGGAAACACCATATATTTT; CDR3aa: CASSPSGTAGNTIYF; d_gene: TRBD1; abundance: many; j_gene: TRBJ1-3; v_gene: TRBV28
CDR3nt: TGTGCCAGCAGTGAGGGGACAGGCAGTTCACCCCTCCACTTT; CDR3aa: CASSEGTGSSPLHF; d_gene: TRBD1; abundance: -; j_gene: TRBJ1-6; v_gene: TRBV25-1
CDR3nt: TGTGCCTGGAGACTACAGGGGTCCGGGGAGCTGTTTTTT; CDR3aa: CAWRLQGSGELFF; d_gene: TRBD1; abundance: -; j_gene: TRBJ2-2; v_gene: TRBV30
CDR3nt: TGTGCCAGCAGTCCCAGCCTTAGCTCCTACGAGCAGTACTTC; CDR3aa: CASSPSLSSYEQYF; d_gene: -; abundance: many; j_gene: TRBJ2-7; v_gene: TRBV28
CDR3nt: TGTGCCAGCCTTTCGGGGGCTGGAAACACCATATATTTT; CDR3aa: CASLSGAGNTIYF; d_gene: -; abundance: few; j_gene: TRBJ1-3; v_gene: TRBV6-1
CDR3nt: TGTGCCAGCAGCTTAAGGAGGGAGAATCAGCCCCAGCATTTT; CDR3aa: CASSLRRENQPQHF; d_gene: -; abundance: few; j_gene: TRBJ1-5; v_gene: TRBV7-2
CDR3nt: TGTGCCAGCAGCTCCCGACTAGCGCCTAAAAGCTCCTACGAGCAGTACTTC; CDR3aa: CASSSRLAPKSSYEQYF; d_gene: TRBD2; abundance: -; j_gene: TRBJ2-7; v_gene: TRBV7-9
CDR3nt: TGCAGCGTTGAAGGGACTAACGACTACGAGCAGTACTTC; CDR3aa: CSVEGTNDYEQYF; d_gene: -; abundance: -; j_gene: TRBJ2-7; v_gene: TRBV29-1
CDR3nt: TGTGCCAGTAGTATCGGGCCTAGCGGATACGAGCAGTACTTC; CDR3aa: CASSIGPSGYEQYF; d_gene: TRBD2; abundance: many; j_gene: TRBJ2-7; v_gene: TRBV19
CDR3nt: TGTGCCTGGGGGGACAGCCATAATTCACCCCTCCACTTT; CDR3aa: CAWGDSHNSPLHF; d_gene: TRBD1; abundance: few; j_gene: TRBJ1-6; v_gene: TRBV30
CDR3nt: TGTGCCATCAGTGAGTCAAGGCAGACGAACACCGGGGAGCTGTTTTTT; CDR3aa: CAISESRQTNTGELFF; d_gene: -; abundance: many; j_gene: TRBJ2-2; v_gene: TRBV10-3